The clone carrying this T cell receptor beta chain was observed a few times. The sample is drawn from a study of control samples from healthy donors and cancer patients. The data were produced by immunoSEQ multiplex PCR, yet TCRdb's version contains in-frame clones alone and is incomplete. The sample includes about 410,000 clones, 90% of them seen just once. V gave up 6 bases and J gave up 7 bases, with 7 bases separating them. The CDR3 length is 11 residues. This TCR came from a man aged 40-55 years with head and neck cancer. The genes are TRBV12-3 or TRBV12-4 and TRBJ2-4; D gene uncertain. The sequenced sample was PBMCs. Here the CDR3 reads CASRGNNIQYF. In DNA form, the CDR3 reads TGTGCCAGCAGGGGGAATAACATTCAGTACTTC.